These T cell receptor beta chains were read from a single sample in a study of monozygotic twins with inflammatory bowel disease. TCRdb reprocessed the 5' RACE reads, keeping one entry per CDR3 protein, no DNA. The listing contains roughly 300,000 distinct CDR3 sequences. Sequencing was done on a sample of blood. These receptors all stem from a human donor with ulcerative colitis or Crohn's disease, or a healthy co-twin of an affected twin (not recorded which). Each CDR3 is given with its conserved first and last residue.

j_gene | v_gene | CDR3aa
TRBJ2-7 | TRBV20-1 | CSARVSGLYEQYF
TRBJ1-2 | TRBV28 | CASSKQGKGYGYTF
TRBJ2-7 | TRBV6-2/TRBV6-3 | CASRGRDDEQYF
TRBJ1-1 | TRBV27 | CAVQGNRDTEAFF
TRBJ2-1 | TRBV5-1 | CASSLGQTVGYNEQFF
TRBJ1-2 | TRBV4-3 | CASSQDFGVGGYTF
TRBJ2-7 | TRBV28 | CASSREEQHYYEQYF
TRBJ1-3 | TRBV6-1 | CASTLRRGIGNTIYF
TRBJ2-2 | TRBV30 | CAWTGGSNTGELFF
TRBJ1-6 | TRBV20-1 | CSARESGGITSPLHF
TRBJ2-7 | TRBV7-6 | CASSLEGTVYEQYF
TRBJ2-2 | TRBV9 | CASRKLSGTTGELFF
TRBJ1-2 | TRBV27 | CASSLSKGAGAAYTF
TRBJ2-5 | TRBV7-2 | CASSFVAGVETQYF